The rows below give T cell receptor beta chains drawn from one sample of a study of blood T cell repertoires in COVID-19. Only in-frame clones appear in the TCRdb table, and some are missing; sequencing was by immunoSEQ multiplex PCR. The sample includes around 240,000 clones, around 90% of them seen just once. The sequenced sample was PBMCs or T cells enriched from blood (not recorded which). The receptor source for this set is a man aged 45 to 65 who had been exposed to COVID-19. Each CDR3 is given with its conserved first and last residue. Each record gives: V gene, J gene, clone size, CDR3 protein. For some rows the clone size is stated as once, few or many, or as a class when expanded; others skip it.

TRBV5-1	TRBJ1-3	-	CASSSNNRDTGNTIYF
TRBV30	TRBJ1-2	few	CAWSLGGANYGYTF
TRBV6-5	TRBJ1-1	-	CASSLGQENTEAFF
TRBV7-5	TRBJ1-4	-	CARSHGQGTEKLFF
TRBV11-2	TRBJ2-4	-	CASSSGTGTFQYF
TRBV5-1	TRBJ1-1	-	CASSLGTGLYTEAFF
TRBV4-2	TRBJ2-4	-	CASSQGVDRRKNIQYF
TRBV5-5	TRBJ1-5	-	CASSLLPNFYQPQHF
TRBV19	TRBJ1-5	-	CASCDREFNQPQHF
TRBV9	TRBJ1-2	-	CASSVMPTTGGYYGYTF
TRBV5-4	TRBJ1-1	-	CASSSSGGARHTEAFF
TRBV10-2	TRBJ1-5	-	CASRDTGVGGNQPQHF
TRBV5-6	TRBJ1-4	-	CASSFRHSSAQLFF
TRBV6-4	TRBJ1-6	-	CASRLDFNRNSPLHF
TRBV2	TRBJ1-2	-	CASSEGQYGYTF
TRBV5-1	TRBJ2-6	-	CASSLGVNSGANVLTF
TRBV19	TRBJ2-6	few	CASKLQSTSSGANVLTF
TRBV28	TRBJ1-1	-	CASSPSGTGGTEAFF
TRBV18	TRBJ1-5	-	CASSPPSRNQPQHF
TRBV9	TRBJ2-1	-	CASSVAPGTSYFF
TRBV5-1	TRBJ2-1	-	CASRITSGDLGEQFF
TRBV5-1	TRBJ1-1	-	CASSPYPTGTRGEAFF
TRBV28	TRBJ2-6	-	CASSIQGRSGANVLTF
TRBV11-1	TRBJ1-2	-	CASSFGASYGYTF
TRBV25-1	TRBJ1-2	-	CASSEAGTGDLRTF
TRBV3-1/TRBV3-2	TRBJ1-1	-	CASSPPGLRRTEAFF
TRBV3-1/TRBV3-2	TRBJ2-1	-	CASSPYGAGGQINEQFF
TRBV19	TRBJ2-1	-	CASGHRRERPSYNEQFF
TRBV12-5	TRBJ1-1	-	CASGPDRASSTEAFF